The TCR beta chain described here comes from a study of human thymus T cells. Study-wide results and limits: Unrelated people showed highly overlapping thymic repertoires, related research reported.

TCRdb's copy holds only in-frame clones and misses some; the assay was immunoSEQ multiplex PCR. The sample records under 150,000 clones, about 94% being singletons. Resected material from corrective heart surgery provided the thymus tissue analysed. Remarks on this clone: Its antigen is unidentified.

The V end lost 1 base, the J end lost 0 bases, and 11 bases lay between the germline ends. CDR3 length equals 16 residues. Germline V gene lookup returns CDR1 SGDLS and CDR2 YYNGEE. Sequencing was performed on thymus tissue. The sequence came from a boy younger than two with a congenital heart defect but otherwise immunologically healthy. This chain uses TRBV9 with TRBJ2-1, with D unclear. For the CDR3, the DNA is TGTGCCAGCAGCGTAACCGGCAGTAGCTCCTACAATGAGCAGTTCTTC. Its translation: CASSVTGSSSYNEQFF. The full variable domain, with the rest looked up from reference TRBV9 and TRBJ2-1, is DSGVTQTPKHLITATGQRVTLRCSPRSGDLSVYWYQQSLDQGLQFLIQYYNGEERAKGNILERFSAQQFPDLHSELNLSSLELGDSALYFCASSVTGSSSYNEQFFGPGTRLTVL.